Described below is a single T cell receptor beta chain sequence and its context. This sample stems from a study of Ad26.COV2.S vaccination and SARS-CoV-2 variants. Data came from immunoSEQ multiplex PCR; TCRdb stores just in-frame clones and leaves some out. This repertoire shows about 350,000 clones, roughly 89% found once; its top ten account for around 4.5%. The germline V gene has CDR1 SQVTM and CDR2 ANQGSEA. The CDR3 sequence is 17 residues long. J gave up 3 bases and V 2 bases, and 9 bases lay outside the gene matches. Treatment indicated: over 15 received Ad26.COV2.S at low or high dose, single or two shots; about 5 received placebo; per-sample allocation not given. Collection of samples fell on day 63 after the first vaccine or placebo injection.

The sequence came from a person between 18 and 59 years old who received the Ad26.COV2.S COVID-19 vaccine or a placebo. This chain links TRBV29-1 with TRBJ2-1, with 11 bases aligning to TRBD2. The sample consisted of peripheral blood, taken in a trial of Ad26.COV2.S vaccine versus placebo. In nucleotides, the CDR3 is TGCAGCGTTGAAACTAGCGGGGGTCCCTTTCTCTACAATGAGCAGTTCTTC. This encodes CSVETSGGPFLYNEQFF.